A selection of T cell receptor beta chains follows, all from one sample in a study of OX40 agonist ivuxolimab in advanced cancers. Repertoires were generated with immunoSEQ multiplex PCR, while TCRdb's copy carries only in-frame clones and drops some. This table holds roughly 12,000 clones, approximately 92% found once. The input for sequencing was CD4+ or CD8+ T cells sorted from blood, taken in a trial of the OX40 agonist ivuxolimab. The source of these receptors is an adult with an advanced solid tumor such as melanoma, head and neck, liver or kidney cancer. Each CDR3 is given with its conserved first and last residue. A D gene is named only where the DNA matches it firmly. Clone size is not always given. Where it is, it says once, few, many or a class for expanded clones.

TGTGCCAGCAGTTACGCGGCGGGAAGGGATTACGAGCAGTACTTC | CASSYAAGRDYEQYF | TRBV6-5 | . | . | TRBJ2-7
TGCGCCAGCAGCCCCGGGGGACTAGGCCAAGAGACCCAGTACTTC | CASSPGGLGQETQYF | TRBV4-3 | TRBD2 | . | TRBJ2-5
TGCGCCAGCAGCACGGACAGGGGCTCCTACGAGCAGTACTTC | CASSTDRGSYEQYF | TRBV4-1 | TRBD1 | . | TRBJ2-7
TGTGCCAGTAGTATGGGAGGGCTCGGCTACACCTTC | CASSMGGLGYTF | TRBV19 | . | . | TRBJ1-2
TGTGCCAGCAGCGGACCCTGGGGGATGTTTTTT | CASSGPWGMFF | TRBV6-1 | . | . | TRBJ1-4
TGTGCCAGCAGCCTCTCGGGACTTGGCCAAGAGACCCAGTACTTC | CASSLSGLGQETQYF | TRBV14 | . | . | TRBJ2-5
TGTGCCAGCAGCTTGGGACAGCTACTCTACAATGAGCAGTTCTTC | CASSLGQLLYNEQFF | TRBV7-3 | TRBD1 | once | TRBJ2-1
TGTGCCAGCAGCCCATGGGGTCTGGGAGAGACCCAGTACTTC | CASSPWGLGETQYF | TRBV7-3 | . | . | TRBJ2-5
TGTGCCAGTAGTATCCCCGGGAATCAGCCCCAGCATTTT | CASSIPGNQPQHF | TRBV19 | . | . | TRBJ1-5
TGTGCCAGCAGCTTTCTGGGACAGGGGGAGACCCAGTACTTC | CASSFLGQGETQYF | TRBV5-6 | TRBD1 | . | TRBJ2-5
TGTGCCAGCCGCCCGACTAGCGGGAGCTACGAGCAGTACTTC | CASRPTSGSYEQYF | TRBV2 | TRBD2 | . | TRBJ2-7
TGTGCCAGCAGCCTACTCGACTGGAGGGATACGCAGTATTTT | CASSLLDWRDTQYF | TRBV11-2 | . | . | TRBJ2-3
TGTGCCAGCAGGTCCAGAGACAATGAGCAGTTCTTC | CASRSRDNEQFF | TRBV2 | . | . | TRBJ2-1
TGTGCCAGCAGCTTAGATTTGGTGGGGGTTAGGACCGGGGAGCTGTTTTTT | CASSLDLVGVRTGELFF | TRBV7-2 | . | . | TRBJ2-2
TGTGCCAGCAGTTACTGGGGGATTCAAGAGACCCAGTACTTC | CASSYWGIQETQYF | TRBV6-5 | . | . | TRBJ2-5
TGTGCCAGCAGCCTGACAGGGTCCTATAATTCACCCCTCCACTTT | CASSLTGSYNSPLHF | TRBV6-6 | TRBD1 | . | TRBJ1-6
TGTGCCAGCACCCGGGGGGGGCCAATTCACGAGCAGTACTTC | CASTRGGPIHEQYF | TRBV11-2 | TRBD2 | . | TRBJ2-7
TGTGCCAGCAGCCCTGGGACAGTGTCCTACGAGCAGTACTTC | CASSPGTVSYEQYF | TRBV6-8 | TRBD1 | . | TRBJ2-7
TGTGCCAGCAGCGCGACAGGGGACGATGAAAAACTGTTTTTT | CASSATGDDEKLFF | TRBV9 | TRBD1 | . | TRBJ1-4
TGTGCCTGCTGGGACAAAGGCCACTACGAGCAGTACTTC | CACWDKGHYEQYF | TRBV30 | . | . | TRBJ2-7
TGTGCCAGCAGCGTAGACCCCAACAGGGCAGAAAACATTCAGTACTTC | CASSVDPNRAENIQYF | TRBV9 | . | . | TRBJ2-4
TGTGCCAGCAGCCTAGGCGGGGGGCCCCCCTACGAGCAGTACTTC | CASSLGGGPPYEQYF | TRBV9 | TRBD2 | . | TRBJ2-7
TGTGCCAGCAGCTTGAGTCGCCAAAGCACAGATACGCAGTATTTT | CASSLSRQSTDTQYF | TRBV7-9 | . | once | TRBJ2-3
TGTGCCAGCAGCCCGGGACTAGCGTCTTCCGGGGAGCTGTTTTTT | CASSPGLASSGELFF | TRBV5-6 | TRBD2 | . | TRBJ2-2
TGTGCCAGCAGCCAAGAAGAATGGGGCAGCGGCTCCTACGAGCAGTACTTC | CASSQEEWGSGSYEQYF | TRBV14 | . | once | TRBJ2-7
TGTGCCAGCAGTTACTCGGGGGATGAAAAACTGTTTTTT | CASSYSGDEKLFF | TRBV6-5 | . | once | TRBJ1-4
TGTGCCAGCAGCTTTCGAGGATACACCGGGGAGCTGTTTTTT | CASSFRGYTGELFF | TRBV5-4 | . | . | TRBJ2-2
TGTGCCAGCAGCTTCACCAGCTCCTACGAGCAGTACTTC | CASSFTSSYEQYF | TRBV5-5 | . | . | TRBJ2-7
TGTGCCAGCAGCCCACAACCGGATAGGAAAGGAGCTTTCTTT | CASSPQPDRKGAFF | TRBV7-3 | . | . | TRBJ1-1
TGTGCCAGCAGTCAAGACGACCCAGAGGACACTGAAGCTTTCTTT | CASSQDDPEDTEAFF | TRBV6-6 | . | . | TRBJ1-1
TGTGCCAGCAGCCAAACCCCGGATAGGGTTCAAGAGACCCAGTACTTC | CASSQTPDRVQETQYF | TRBV7-9 | . | . | TRBJ2-5
TGTGCCAGCACCTTCAGTAGCGGGCCTTACAATGAGCAGTTCTTC | CASTFSSGPYNEQFF | TRBV7-2 | TRBD2 | . | TRBJ2-1
TGTGCCAGCAGCGTAGCTGGCGGGGCCGACTACGAGCAGTACTTC | CASSVAGGADYEQYF | TRBV9 | . | . | TRBJ2-7
TGTGCCAGCAGCCAAGTGTACTCGGGGCGTTCCTACGAGCAGTACTTC | CASSQVYSGRSYEQYF | TRBV4-2 | . | . | TRBJ2-7
TGTGCCAGCAGCTTGACAGTCGAACTCACCGGGGAGCTGTTTTTT | CASSLTVELTGELFF | TRBV27 | . | . | TRBJ2-2
TGTGCCAGCAGCTTTACCCCGACTCCCTCAGATACGCAGTATTTT | CASSFTPTPSDTQYF | TRBV7-6 | . | once | TRBJ2-3
TGTGCCAGCAGCCCCGGGACAGGGGGCGGTCCTTCACCCCTCCACTTT | CASSPGTGGGPSPLHF | TRBV5-6 | TRBD1 | . | TRBJ1-6
TGCGCCAGCAGTGAGACAGGGGCAAATCAGCCCCAGCATTTT | CASSETGANQPQHF | TRBV10-2 | TRBD1 | . | TRBJ1-5
TGCGCCAGCAGCCAGGACAGGGGGCCAGGAAACACCATATATTTT | CASSQDRGPGNTIYF | TRBV4-3 | TRBD1 | once | TRBJ1-3
TGTGCCAGCAGCTCGACAGGGGAAGTAAGCGGGAGGAGGGGGAATACGCAGTATTTT | CASSSTGEVSGRRGNTQYF | TRBV7-9 | . | . | TRBJ2-3
TGTGCCAGCAGCCCCAGCGCCGGAATGCAGGGGATGGAGACCCAGTACTTC | CASSPSAGMQGMETQYF | TRBV5-6 | . | few | TRBJ2-5